This TCR beta chain was sequenced for a study of blood T cell repertoires in COVID-19. Overall study context: COVID-19 samples from acute and convalescent phases originated in the United States, Italy and Spain. Nucleic acid was either cDNA or gDNA, and it came from T cells, B-cell-depleted T cells, or PBMCs.

Unmatched junction bases numbered 10, after V lost 4 bases and J lost 6 bases. The germline V gene encodes CDR1 SGHTA and CDR2 FQGNSA. This CDR3 comprises 16 residues. Original data processing: Estimated nucleated cell counts came from reference gene primer amplification. Method: immunoSEQ multiplex PCR; TCRdb's copy keeps in-frame clones and lacks some. D and trimming come from the DNA, and the V and J calls and clone size come from that table. The sample gives roughly 300,000 clones, about 89% of which show up once; 7.8% is in the top ten. Source material: peripheral blood. The TCR comes from a woman between 50 and 59 years old who had recovered from COVID-19. The chain recombines TRBV7-2 with TRBJ2-7; 12 bases fit TRBD2. CDR3 nucleotides: TGTGCCAGCAGCTCGCTCCTAGCGGGAGGGCCGGGCGAGCAGTACTTC. Its translation: CASSSLLAGGPGEQYF. Full variable domain (rest looked up from reference TRBV7-2 and TRBJ2-7): GAGVSQSPSNKVTEKGKDVELRCDPISGHTALYWYRQSLGQGLEFLIYFQGNSAPDKSGLPSDRFSAERTGGSVSTLTIQRTQQEDSAVYLCASSSLLAGGPGEQYFGPGTRLTVT.